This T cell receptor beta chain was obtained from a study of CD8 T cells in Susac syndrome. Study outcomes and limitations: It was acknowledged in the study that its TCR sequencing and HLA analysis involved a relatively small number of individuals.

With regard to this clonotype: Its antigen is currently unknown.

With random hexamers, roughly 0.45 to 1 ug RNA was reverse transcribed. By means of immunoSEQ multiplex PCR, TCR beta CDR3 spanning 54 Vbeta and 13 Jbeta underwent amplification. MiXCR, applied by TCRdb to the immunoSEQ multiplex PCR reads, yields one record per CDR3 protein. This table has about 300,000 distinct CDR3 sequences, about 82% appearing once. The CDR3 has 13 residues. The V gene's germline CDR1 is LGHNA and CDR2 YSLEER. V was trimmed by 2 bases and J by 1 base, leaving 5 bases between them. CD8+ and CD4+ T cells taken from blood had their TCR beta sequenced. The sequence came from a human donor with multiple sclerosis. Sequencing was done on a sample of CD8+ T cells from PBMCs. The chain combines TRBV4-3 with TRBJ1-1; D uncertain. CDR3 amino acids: CASSQNGNTEAFF. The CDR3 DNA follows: TGCGCCAGCAGCCAAAACGGGAACACTGAAGCTTTCTTT.